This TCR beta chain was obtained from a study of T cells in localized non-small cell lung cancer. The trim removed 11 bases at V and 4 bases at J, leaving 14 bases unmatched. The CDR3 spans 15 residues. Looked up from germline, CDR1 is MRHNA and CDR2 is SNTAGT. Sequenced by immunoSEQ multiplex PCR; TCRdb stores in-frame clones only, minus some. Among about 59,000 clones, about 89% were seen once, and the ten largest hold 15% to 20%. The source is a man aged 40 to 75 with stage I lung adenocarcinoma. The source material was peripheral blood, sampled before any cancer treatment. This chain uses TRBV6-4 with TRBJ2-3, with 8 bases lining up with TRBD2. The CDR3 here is CAGRRREGAADTQYF. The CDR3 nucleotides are TGTGCCGGTAGAAGACGGGAGGGTGCAGCAGATACGCAGTATTTT.